These 14 T cell receptor beta chains share one sample of origin, sequenced in a study of early T cells in non-severe SARS-CoV-2 infection. TCRdb fed the 5' RACE reads into MiXCR, producing one record per CDR3 protein. The profile shows 25,000 to 35,000 distinct CDR3 sequences, around 6% of them singletons. The material sequenced was whole blood, taken at baseline. These receptors came from an adult who was a healthcare worker with PCR-confirmed SARS-CoV-2 infection or an uninfected control (not recorded which).

This clonotype was counted ten times or more. The chain recombines TRBV28 with TRBJ1-2; 11 bases are shared with TRBD1. The CDR3 has 12 residues. V was pared by 5 bases and J by 9 bases, with 2 bases of the junction left unmatched. Per the germline V gene, CDR1 is MDHEN and CDR2 is SYDVKM. As DNA, the CDR3 is TGTGCCAGCAGTGGACAGGGGGCTAGCTACACCTTC. Protein: CASSGQGASYTF.

This clonotype was counted at least ten times. The chain carries TRBV7-3 and TRBJ2-1; D possibly corresponds to TRBD1 (5 bases). Trimming removed 5 bases at V and 5 bases at J, with 16 bases between. The CDR3 consists of 15 residues. From germline, CDR1 is SGHTA and CDR2 FQGTGA. In nucleotides, the CDR3 is TGTGCCAGCAGCGGACAATCCGGTCTCAACAATGAGCAGTTCTTC. Protein product: CASSGQSGLNNEQFF.

The chain combines TRBV4-1 with TRBJ2-7; 8 bases line up with TRBD1. Germline V gene lookup returns CDR1 MGHRA and CDR2 YSYEKL. After removal of 4 bases from V and 3 bases from J, the junction contained 5 bases not matched to a gene. This CDR3 region has 14 residues. For the CDR3, the DNA is TGCGCCAGCAGCCCAGCTGGGACAGGCTACGAGCAGTACTTC. Its protein product is CASSPAGTGYEQYF.

This chain links TRBV25-1 with TRBJ2-3; TRBD1 agrees at 9 bases. CDR3 length: 16 residues. With 1 base clipped from V and 4 bases from J, the junction kept 6 bases outside the gene matches. The germline V gene encodes CDR1 MGHDK and CDR2 SYGVNS. The CDR3 spells CASSESRTGGADTQYF. CDR3 sequence (DNA): TGTGCCAGCAGTGAATCCAGAACAGGGGGCGCAGATACGCAGTATTTT.

Many counts were recorded for this clonotype. In DNA, the CDR3 is TGTGCCAGCAGCCAAAGGAATCAGGGGGCCTACGAGCAGTACTTC. Translating gives CASSQRNQGAYEQYF. The J gene is TRBJ2-7, the V gene TRBV3-1; 7 nucleotides match TRBD1. Germline loops: CDR1 LGHDT, CDR2 YNNKEL (reference sequence). The trim removed 2 bases at V and 2 bases at J, leaving 6 bases unmatched. The CDR3 covers 15 residues.

This clonotype was seen many times. The chain has TRBV20-1 and TRBJ1-4; D is unresolved. CDR3 length: 15 residues. The V and J ends lost 0 bases and 6 bases respectively, with 14 bases between them. The V gene's germline CDR1 is DFQATT and CDR2 SNEGSKA (reference sequence). CDR3 DNA sequence: TGCAGTGCTAGAGATCCCCGGCTCGGGGATGAAAAACTGTTTTTT. This encodes CSARDPRLGDEKLFF.

This sequence joins TRBV3-1 and TRBJ2-2; D not resolved. Deletions cut 1 base from V and 0 bases from J, with 15 bases between. The length of the CDR3 is 18 residues. Germline V gene data show CDR1 as LGHDT and CDR2 as YNNKEL (reference sequence). CDR3 in amino acids: CASSQGTNGPSNTGELFF. The DNA for the CDR3 is TGTGCCAGCAGCCAAGGCACTAACGGGCCGTCGAACACCGGGGAGCTGTTTTTT.

This clonotype was counted at least ten times. The chain links TRBV3-1 to TRBJ1-5; D ambiguous. Per the germline V gene, CDR1 is LGHDT and CDR2 is YNNKEL (reference sequence). V lost 1 base and J 0 bases, leaving 4 bases between the germline ends. The CDR3 contains 14 residues. The CDR3: CASSQGSSNQPQHF. CDR3 DNA: TGTGCCAGCAGCCAAGGGAGTAGCAATCAGCCCCAGCATTTT.

This rearrangement joins TRBV15 to TRBJ1-2; D is unresolved. CDR3 length: 14 residues. Germline-derived CDR1 and CDR2 are LNHNV and YYDKDF (reference sequence). V lost 0 bases to trimming and J lost 5 bases, with 10 bases between them. The CDR3 bases are TGTGCCACCAGCAGAGATCTCGTAGATTATGGCTACACCTTC. Amino acids: CATSRDLVDYGYTF.

The gene calls are TRBV20-1 and TRBJ2-7; D gene uncertain. Trimming took 7 bases from V and 2 from J, leaving 9 bases between them. This CDR3 comprises 11 residues. CDR1 is DFQATT, CDR2 SNEGSKA, per germline (reference sequence). The CDR3 region is CSGGSTYEQYF. DNA of the CDR3: TGCAGTGGGGGATCAACCTACGAGCAGTACTTC.

This clonotype has at least ten counts. The chain uses TRBV11-2 and TRBJ2-7; D is unclear. There are 12 residues in the CDR3. CDR1 is SGHAT, CDR2 FQNNGV, per germline. V was shortened by 5 bases and J by 1 base, with 6 bases between the two germline ends. For the CDR3, the DNA is TGTGCCAGCAGCCGAACGTCCTACGAGCAGTACTTC. Amino acid sequence: CASSRTSYEQYF.

V gene TRBV5-1 combines with J gene TRBJ2-5, with D unclear. V dropped 3 bases and J dropped 5 bases, with 20 bases sitting between them. Per germline, CDR1 SGHRS and CDR2 YFSETQ. CDR3 length equals 16 residues. Here the CDR3 DNA reads TGCGCCAGCAGCTCAGTTGGGAATAGGCCGGAGGAGACCCAGTACTTC. Protein sequence: CASSSVGNRPEETQYF.

This clonotype was counted ten times or more. This chain connects TRBV4-3 to TRBJ2-5; D gene ambiguous. Trimming removed 0 bases at V and 4 bases at J, with 6 bases between. Looked up from germline, CDR1 is LGHNA and CDR2 is YSLEER. The CDR3 length is 13 residues. CDR3 sequence: CASSQDTGETQYF. The DNA of the CDR3 is TGCGCCAGCAGCCAAGATACTGGAGAGACCCAGTACTTC.

This clonotype was picked up many times. V is TRBV6-2 or TRBV6-3 and J is TRBJ2-7; 8 bases agree with TRBD1. The CDR3 covers 15 residues. In germline, CDR1 is MNHEY, CDR2 SVGEGT. After removal of 6 bases from V and 1 base from J, the junction contained 8 bases not matched to a gene. The DNA for the CDR3 is TGTGCCAGCAGAAGCCCCGGGACAGGTTCCTACGAGCAGTACTTC. Its translation is CASRSPGTGSYEQYF.